This T cell receptor (beta chain) was captured in a study of blood T cell repertoires in COVID-19. V lost 4 bases, J lost 5 bases, and 6 bases stayed unmatched. The CDR3 spans 14 residues. Germline V lookup: CDR1 LGHNA, CDR2 YNFKEQ. Method: immunoSEQ multiplex PCR; TCRdb's copy keeps in-frame clones and lacks some. The data show some 130,000 clones, 88% seen once. The receptor's source is a man in his fifties or sixties with acute or convalescent COVID-19. Sample: peripheral blood. This chain links TRBV4-2 with TRBJ2-5; 8 nucleotides line up with TRBD2. The CDR3 sequence is CASSPGGVGETQYF. The DNA for the CDR3 is TGTGCCAGCAGCCCGGGAGGGGTCGGTGAGACCCAGTACTTC.